This T cell receptor beta chain was identified in a study of CD8 T cells in ankylosing spondylitis. Overall study findings and caveats: Ankylosing spondylitis blood seemed to carry a telltale TCR beta motif made of seven or eight highly homologous variants.

The junction had 6 bases not matched to a gene; V was cut back by 4 bases and J by 2 bases. Germline V lookup: CDR1 SGHRS, CDR2 YFSETQ. This CDR3 contains 15 residues. This clonotype was seen a few times. The antigen is not known. TCRdb processed the 5' RACE reads anew with MiXCR; each CDR3 protein has one entry. Altogether more than 650,000 distinct CDR3 sequences are present, around 11% being singletons, with the ten largest covering 0.51%. The specimen sequenced was blood, either unsorted or a sorted T cell fraction (not recorded which). This rearrangement joins TRBV5-1 to TRBJ2-5; TRBD1 agrees at 9 bases. The TCR was taken from a male donor with ankylosing spondylitis. The DNA for the CDR3 is TGCGCCAGCAGCAGGGACAGGGCAAGTCAAGAGACCCAGTACTTC. Translated, it gives CASSRDRASQETQYF.